This T cell receptor (beta chain) was recovered during a study of cytomegalovirus exposure and HLA in healthy donors. Study outcomes and limitations: Researchers reported that a few CMV-associated chains were confirmed in vitro as CMV antigen-specific. Later, TCR association rates were found to vary by HLA locus, highest for DRB1 and lowest for HLA-C.

Regarding donors, all were healthy bone marrow donors. Concerning this clone: Its antigen is not known.

The PCR employed 60 Vbeta primers together with 13 Jbeta primers. Libraries were prepared by immunoSEQ multiplex PCR; TCRdb keeps only in-frame clonotypes and omits some of them. The table has roughly 92,000 clones, 81% seen once; the top ten hold less than 4.5%. The sample consisted of PBMCs. This sequence originates from an older woman in good health and CMV-seropositive.

The chain's CDR3 is CAWNMGQGYGYTF. Written as DNA, the CDR3 is TGTGCCTGGAATATGGGACAGGGATATGGCTACACCTTC. This chain connects TRBV30 to TRBJ1-2, with 9 bases matching TRBD1. CDR1 and CDR2 from the germline V gene are GTSNPN and SVGIG (reference sequence). Trimming at V came to 4 bases and at J to 5 bases, leaving 5 bases not matched to a gene. The CDR3 spans 13 residues.